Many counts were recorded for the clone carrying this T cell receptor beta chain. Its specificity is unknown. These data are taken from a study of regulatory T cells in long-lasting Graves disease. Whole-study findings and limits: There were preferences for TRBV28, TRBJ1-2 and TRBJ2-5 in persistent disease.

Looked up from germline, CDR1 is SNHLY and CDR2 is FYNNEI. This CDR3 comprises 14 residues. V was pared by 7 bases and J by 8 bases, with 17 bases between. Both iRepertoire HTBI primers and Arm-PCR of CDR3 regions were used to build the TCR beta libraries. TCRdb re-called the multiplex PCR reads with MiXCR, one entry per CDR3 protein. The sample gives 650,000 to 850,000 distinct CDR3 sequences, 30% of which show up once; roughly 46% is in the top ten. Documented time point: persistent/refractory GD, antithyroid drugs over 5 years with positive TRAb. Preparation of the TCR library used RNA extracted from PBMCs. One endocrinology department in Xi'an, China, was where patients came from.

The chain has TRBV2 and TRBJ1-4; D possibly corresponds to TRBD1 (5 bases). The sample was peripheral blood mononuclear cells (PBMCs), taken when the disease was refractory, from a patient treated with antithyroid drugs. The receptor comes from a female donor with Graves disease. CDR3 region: CASNHGREGEKLFF. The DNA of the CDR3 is TGTGCCAGCAACCATGGCAGGGAAGGCGAAAAACTGTTTTTT.